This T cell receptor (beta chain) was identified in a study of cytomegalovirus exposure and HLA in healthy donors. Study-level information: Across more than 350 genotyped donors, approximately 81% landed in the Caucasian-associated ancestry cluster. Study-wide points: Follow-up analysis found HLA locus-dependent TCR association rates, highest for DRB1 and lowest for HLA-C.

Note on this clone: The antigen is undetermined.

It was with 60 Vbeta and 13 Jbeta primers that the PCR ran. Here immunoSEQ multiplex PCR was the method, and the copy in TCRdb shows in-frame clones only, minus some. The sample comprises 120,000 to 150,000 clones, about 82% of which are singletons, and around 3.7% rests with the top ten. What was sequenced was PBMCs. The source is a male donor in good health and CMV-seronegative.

The CDR3 loop is CASSAGTSGRVGEQYF. The CDR3 coding sequence is TGTGCCAGCAGCGCCGGGACTAGCGGGAGAGTTGGCGAGCAGTACTTC. This rearrangement joins TRBV9 to TRBJ2-7; TRBD2 matches at 14 bases. The germline V gene encodes CDR1 SGDLS and CDR2 YYNGEE. The length of the CDR3 is 16 residues. Germline trimming cut 3 bases from V and 6 bases from J; bases unmatched to any gene: 8.